This record concerns one T cell receptor (beta chain) sequence. There is no known antigen for this receptor. No clone much larger than this one lies a single base away; base qualities are absent. Moderately to severely active disease, a Clinical Activity Score of at least 3, a NOSPECS grade of at least 4, and a duration under 3 months were present in ophthalmopathy patients. Any patient with an uncontrolled infection, another autoimmune disease, pregnancy or lactation was excluded. Diagnoses relied on clinical symptoms, serum thyroxine and TRAb, thyroid ultrasound and orbital computed tomography. PBMCs were separated from roughly 9.6 ml of fresh peripheral blood using Ficoll-Paque density gradient centrifugation. Total RNA was extracted with Trizol reagent, and quality was checked on an Agilent 2100 Bioanalyzer. These data are taken from a study of T cells in Graves' hyperthyroidism and ophthalmopathy (dated by TCRdb to between 2018 and 2021). Regarding the complete study: Peripheral blood was collected at initial diagnosis, before any treatment. Prospective prediction of ophthalmopathy was tested in an independent validation cohort of 18 to 20 hyperthyroidism patients and 15 to 17 patients who later progressed to ophthalmopathy. TCR Vbeta CDR3 sequencing of roughly 140 peripheral blood samples (43 ophthalmopathy, 75 to 85 hyperthyroidism and about 17 progressor patients) is reported in the paper. In about 6 Graves' hyperthyroidism patients, the study also compared T-cell repertoires from thyroid tissue with T-cell repertoires from blood. TCR V-J signatures able to tell the groups apart were searched for in a discovery cohort of more than 90 patients, of whom under 45 had Graves' ophthalmopathy and roughly 57 had stable Graves' hyperthyroidism. The 100 or so discovery patients were divided at random into training and test sets in a 7:3 ratio. Once sampling was done, hyperthyroidism patients were given methimazole at a starting dose of 30 mg daily, whereas ophthalmopathy patients were given high-dose intravenous methylprednisolone.

General findings and caveats noted by the study authors: Ophthalmopathy was separated from stable hyperthyroidism by a 13 V-J signature model, with about 86% sensitivity and 81% to 82% specificity obtained in cross-validation and 80%/75% obtained in testing. No statistical method was used to fix the sample size in advance, and group allocation was not hidden from the investigators. Most expanded thyroid clonotypes (frequency above 0.001) were also found in blood, which suggests that blood repertoires may mirror thyroid immune responses. In validation, the model predicted progression to ophthalmopathy with about 71% sensitivity and less than 80% specificity, a median of around 6.6 months before onset.

The TCR beta CDR3 regions were amplified from RNA transcripts. For the first round of RT-PCR on the TCR CDR3, the HTBI primer set was used together with the Qiagen OneStep RT-PCR kit. Libraries were constructed in a second round of multiplex PCR, after which size selection and purification were carried out. Paired-end sequencing of the libraries was performed with 100 bp reads on an Illumina HiSeq2000. For the original study's pipeline: SOAPnuke was used to process the raw data, throwing out any read that contained adapters or uncalled bases, had a mean Phred below 15, or lacked an exact constant-primer or identifier match. High-quality paired reads were merged using COPE v1.2.5, and each unique nucleotide sequence was defined as a clonotype. MiTCR v1.1 was used to align the clonotypes against IMGT TRBV, TRBD and TRBJ reference segments. The analysis was restricted to V-J combinations with a frequency above 0.0001, which together covered over 99% of the repertoires. The TCS score was defined as the ratio of F50 (clonal expansion) to E x V (chaos), calculated using BLOSUM62-based TCRdist between CDR3 peptides within each V-J. Welch's t-statistics and random forest reduced fewer than 550 V-J features to 13, which were used in a naive Bayes classifier (R e1071). TCRdb applied fastp at Q25 and MiXCR to the public reads, then kept only in-frame beta chains. Each record represents a unique CDR3 protein, reported with the most common genes and DNA among its rows. TCRdb's processing, not the authors' own work, is the source of the V and J calls. This sample is represented by 560,000 or so distinct CDR3 sequences; 20% of them were singletons. Clones ranked in the top ten supply about 50% of the sample.

From the cysteine through the phenylalanine, the CDR3 covers 17 amino acids. Just the 51-base CDR3 DNA is kept, in frame starting at base 1. At the junction V is shortened by 0 bases and J by 3 bases, with 17 bases in between. Per the germline V gene, MGHRA is the CDR1 and YSYEKL is the CDR2. This chain is built from TRBV4-1 and TRBJ1-2, and the D gene may be TRBD1, 5 bases matching. Sequencing was performed on blood. The clonotype originates from a middle-aged man with Graves' ophthalmopathy. The sequenced DNA is TGCGCCAGCAGCCAAGAGGGCGGGCAGGGCTATCACTATGGCTACACCTTC. Translated, this is CASSQEGGQGYHYGYTF.